A selection of T cell receptor beta chains follows, all from one sample in a study of memory CD4+ T cells and cytomegalovirus serostatus. Using immunoSEQ multiplex PCR, the repertoire was profiled, and TCRdb retains in-frame clones only, with some absent. The sample holds 50,000 to 75,000 clones, around 83% seen once. The specimen was memory CD4+ T cells from blood. These receptors originate from an adult in good health and CMV-seronegative. Both conserved end residues are part of each CDR3. Fields, in order: V gene, clone size, D gene, J gene, CDR3 length, CDR3 protein, CDR3 DNA. A D gene is named only where the DNA matches it firmly. Expanded clones get a size class; other rows say once, few or many, or leave the size out.

v_call: TRBV27
clone_size: -
d_call: -
j_call: TRBJ2-7
cdr3_length: 15
cdr3_aa: CASSLSVRGAYEQYF
cdr3_nt: TGTGCCAGCAGTTTATCGGTTCGCGGTGCCTACGAGCAGTACTTC

v_call: TRBV15
clone_size: once
d_call: -
j_call: TRBJ2-5
cdr3_length: 15
cdr3_aa: CATSRGGPEQETQYF
cdr3_nt: TGTGCCACCAGCAGGGGGGGGCCAGAGCAAGAGACCCAGTACTTC

v_call: TRBV11-2
clone_size: -
d_call: -
j_call: TRBJ1-2
cdr3_length: 12
cdr3_aa: CASSEGDTGYTF
cdr3_nt: TGTGCCAGCAGCGAGGGGGACACAGGCTACACCTTC

v_call: TRBV11-2
clone_size: -
d_call: -
j_call: TRBJ2-7
cdr3_length: 13
cdr3_aa: CASSLFIGYEQYF
cdr3_nt: TGTGCCAGCAGCTTATTTATCGGCTACGAGCAGTACTTC

v_call: TRBV9
clone_size: -
d_call: -
j_call: TRBJ1-2
cdr3_length: 15
cdr3_aa: CASTGGGGVIYGYTF
cdr3_nt: TGTGCCAGCACCGGCGGCGGGGGGGTAATATATGGCTACACCTTC

v_call: TRBV19
clone_size: -
d_call: -
j_call: TRBJ2-3
cdr3_length: 14
cdr3_aa: CASSVGYSTDTQYF
cdr3_nt: TGTGCCAGTTCAGTCGGATACAGCACAGATACGCAGTATTTT

v_call: TRBV21-1
clone_size: -
d_call: -
j_call: TRBJ2-3
cdr3_length: 19
cdr3_aa: CASSTVRGTSGGSADTQYF
cdr3_nt: TGTGCCAGCAGCACCGTTAGAGGGACTAGCGGGGGGTCCGCAGATACGCAGTATTTT

v_call: TRBV10-1
clone_size: -
d_call: -
j_call: TRBJ2-2
cdr3_length: 14
cdr3_aa: CASSGEQNTGELFF
cdr3_nt: TGCGCCAGCAGTGGTGAACAGAACACCGGGGAGCTGTTTTTT

v_call: TRBV6-1
clone_size: -
d_call: -
j_call: TRBJ1-2
cdr3_length: 12
cdr3_aa: CASSVWGNLYTF
cdr3_nt: TGTGCCAGCAGTGTTTGGGGGAACCTGTACACCTTC

v_call: TRBV1
clone_size: -
d_call: -
j_call: TRBJ2-7
cdr3_length: 14
cdr3_aa: CTSSQDGLVDEQYF
cdr3_nt: TGCACCAGCAGCCAAGACGGACTAGTCGACGAGCAGTACTTC

v_call: TRBV18
clone_size: -
d_call: -
j_call: TRBJ1-6
cdr3_length: 15
cdr3_aa: CASSPVTANNSPLHF
cdr3_nt: TGTGCCAGCTCACCAGTGACAGCCAATAATTCACCCCTCCACTTT

v_call: TRBV19
clone_size: -
d_call: -
j_call: TRBJ1-5
cdr3_length: 15
cdr3_aa: CASSMGVNSNQPQHF
cdr3_nt: TGTGCCAGTAGTATGGGGGTGAATAGCAATCAGCCCCAGCATTTT

v_call: TRBV11-3
clone_size: few
d_call: -
j_call: TRBJ1-1
cdr3_length: 12
cdr3_aa: CASSSNQGQTFF
cdr3_nt: TGTGCCAGCAGCTCCAACCAGGGTCAGACTTTCTTT

v_call: TRBV6-5
clone_size: -
d_call: -
j_call: TRBJ2-1
cdr3_length: 15
cdr3_aa: CASNYGGLKSNEQFF
cdr3_nt: TGTGCCAGCAATTATGGGGGCTTAAAATCCAATGAGCAGTTCTTC

v_call: TRBV6-5
clone_size: -
d_call: TRBD2
j_call: TRBJ2-1
cdr3_length: 14
cdr3_aa: CASRTSGRWNEQFF
cdr3_nt: TGTGCCAGTCGGACTAGCGGGAGATGGAATGAGCAGTTCTTC

v_call: TRBV2
clone_size: -
d_call: -
j_call: TRBJ2-7
cdr3_length: 13
cdr3_aa: CASSGPLSYEQYF
cdr3_nt: TGTGCCAGCAGTGGGCCACTCTCCTACGAGCAGTACTTC

v_call: TRBV5-1
clone_size: -
d_call: -
j_call: TRBJ2-2
cdr3_length: 15
cdr3_aa: CASSYRTANTGELFF
cdr3_nt: TGCGCCAGCAGCTACCGGACGGCGAACACCGGGGAGCTGTTTTTT

v_call: TRBV19
clone_size: -
d_call: -
j_call: TRBJ1-2
cdr3_length: 11
cdr3_aa: CASSDRYGYTF
cdr3_nt: TGTGCCAGTAGCGACCGATATGGCTACACCTTC

v_call: TRBV29-1
clone_size: -
d_call: -
j_call: TRBJ2-1
cdr3_length: 10
cdr3_aa: CSVVFDEQFF
cdr3_nt: TGCAGCGTTGTTTTCGATGAGCAGTTCTTC

v_call: TRBV19
clone_size: -
d_call: -
j_call: TRBJ2-2
cdr3_length: 14
cdr3_aa: CASSNEFRTGELFF
cdr3_nt: TGTGCCAGTAGTAATGAGTTTCGCACCGGGGAGCTGTTTTTT

v_call: TRBV14
clone_size: -
d_call: TRBD1
j_call: TRBJ1-5
cdr3_length: 16
cdr3_aa: CASSQVTGALGQPQHF
cdr3_nt: TGTGCCAGCAGCCAAGTGACAGGGGCCCTGGGTCAGCCCCAGCATTTT

v_call: TRBV5-1
clone_size: -
d_call: -
j_call: TRBJ1-6
cdr3_length: 14
cdr3_aa: CASSLDTRNSPLHF
cdr3_nt: TGCGCCAGCAGCTTGGACACCCGTAATTCACCCCTCCACTTT

v_call: TRBV5-1
clone_size: -
d_call: TRBD2
j_call: TRBJ2-5
cdr3_length: 14
cdr3_aa: CASSVTSGRETQYF
cdr3_nt: TGCGCCAGCAGCGTGACTAGCGGGAGGGAGACCCAGTACTTC

v_call: TRBV19
clone_size: -
d_call: -
j_call: TRBJ2-7
cdr3_length: 14
cdr3_aa: CASSLDPGAYEQYF
cdr3_nt: TGTGCCAGTAGTCTCGACCCCGGGGCCTACGAGCAGTACTTC

v_call: TRBV30
clone_size: once
d_call: -
j_call: TRBJ1-3
cdr3_length: 13
cdr3_aa: CAWRATYGNTIYF
cdr3_nt: TGTGCCTGGAGGGCGACGTATGGAAACACCATATATTTT

v_call: TRBV6-1
clone_size: -
d_call: -
j_call: TRBJ2-5
cdr3_length: 15
cdr3_aa: CASSEARTPGETQYF
cdr3_nt: TGTGCCAGCAGTGAAGCCCGGACACCAGGAGAGACCCAGTACTTC

v_call: TRBV11-2
clone_size: -
d_call: -
j_call: TRBJ2-1
cdr3_length: 15
cdr3_aa: CASSLDMGYQNEQFF
cdr3_nt: TGTGCCAGCAGCTTAGACATGGGGTACCAAAATGAGCAGTTCTTC

v_call: TRBV7-9
clone_size: -
d_call: -
j_call: TRBJ2-5
cdr3_length: 15
cdr3_aa: CASRDGVGGQETQYF
cdr3_nt: TGTGCCAGCAGGGACGGAGTTGGGGGACAAGAGACCCAGTACTTC

v_call: TRBV5-4
clone_size: few
d_call: TRBD1
j_call: TRBJ1-1
cdr3_length: 14
cdr3_aa: CASSETGGYTEAFF
cdr3_nt: TGTGCCAGCAGCGAAACAGGGGGCTACACTGAAGCTTTCTTT

v_call: TRBV28
clone_size: -
d_call: -
j_call: TRBJ1-1
cdr3_length: 14
cdr3_aa: CASRLRRGQAEAFF
cdr3_nt: TGTGCCAGCAGACTCCGACGGGGGCAAGCTGAAGCTTTCTTT

v_call: TRBV14
clone_size: -
d_call: TRBD2
j_call: TRBJ2-6
cdr3_length: 16
cdr3_aa: CASSQEAGAGANVLTF
cdr3_nt: TGTGCCAGCAGCCAAGAAGCGGGGGCCGGGGCCAACGTCCTGACTTTC

v_call: TRBV27
clone_size: -
d_call: TRBD1
j_call: TRBJ2-1
cdr3_length: 12
cdr3_aa: CASSLTGAEQFF
cdr3_nt: TGTGCCAGCAGTTTGACAGGGGCTGAGCAGTTCTTC

v_call: TRBV27
clone_size: -
d_call: -
j_call: TRBJ2-2
cdr3_length: 16
cdr3_aa: CASSFRRQDATGELFF
cdr3_nt: TGTGCCAGCAGTTTTCGCCGACAGGACGCCACCGGGGAGCTGTTTTTT

v_call: TRBV25-1
clone_size: once
d_call: -
j_call: TRBJ1-6
cdr3_length: 14
cdr3_aa: CASSHHRVNSPLHF
cdr3_nt: TGTGCCAGCAGCCATCACCGGGTAAATTCACCCCTCCACTTT

v_call: TRBV6-6
clone_size: -
d_call: TRBD1
j_call: TRBJ2-3
cdr3_length: 14
cdr3_aa: CASRRDRGTDTQYF
cdr3_nt: TGTGCCAGCAGAAGGGACAGGGGAACAGATACGCAGTATTTT

v_call: TRBV4-1
clone_size: -
d_call: -
j_call: TRBJ2-1
cdr3_length: 15
cdr3_aa: CASSQDERPYNEQFF
cdr3_nt: TGCGCCAGCAGCCAAGATGAGCGGCCCTACAATGAGCAGTTCTTC

v_call: TRBV13
clone_size: -
d_call: TRBD1
j_call: TRBJ2-3
cdr3_length: 15
cdr3_aa: CASTDRDRGHVTQYF
cdr3_nt: TGTGCCAGCACCGACCGGGACAGGGGGCACGTTACGCAGTATTTT

v_call: TRBV5-6
clone_size: -
d_call: -
j_call: TRBJ2-5
cdr3_length: 14
cdr3_aa: CASSRYPGMETQYF
cdr3_nt: TGTGCCAGCAGCAGGTACCCAGGCATGGAGACCCAGTACTTC

v_call: TRBV30
clone_size: -
d_call: -
j_call: TRBJ1-5
cdr3_length: 13
cdr3_aa: CAWSWGSNQPQHF
cdr3_nt: TGTGCCTGGAGTTGGGGGAGCAATCAGCCCCAGCATTTT

v_call: TRBV28
clone_size: -
d_call: -
j_call: TRBJ2-3
cdr3_length: 14
cdr3_aa: CASSGGARTDTQYF
cdr3_nt: TGTGCCAGCAGCGGAGGGGCGAGGACAGATACGCAGTATTTT

v_call: TRBV7-2
clone_size: -
d_call: -
j_call: TRBJ2-2
cdr3_length: 14
cdr3_aa: CASSEGSFTGELFF
cdr3_nt: TGTGCCAGCAGCGAAGGGAGTTTCACCGGGGAGCTGTTTTTT

v_call: TRBV7-2
clone_size: -
d_call: -
j_call: TRBJ2-2
cdr3_length: 14
cdr3_aa: CASSAPSMLGELFF
cdr3_nt: TGTGCCAGCAGCGCCCCTTCCATGCTGGGGGAGCTGTTTTTT

v_call: TRBV14
clone_size: -
d_call: -
j_call: TRBJ1-1
cdr3_length: 13
cdr3_aa: CASSQSLNTEAFF
cdr3_nt: TGTGCCAGCAGCCAAAGCCTGAACACTGAAGCTTTCTTT

v_call: TRBV11-2
clone_size: once
d_call: -
j_call: TRBJ2-7
cdr3_length: 14
cdr3_aa: CASSLTGQVYEQYF
cdr3_nt: TGTGCCAGCAGCCTTACAGGGCAGGTCTACGAGCAGTACTTC

v_call: TRBV15
clone_size: -
d_call: TRBD1
j_call: TRBJ2-5
cdr3_length: 16
cdr3_aa: CATSRAGQGNVETQYF
cdr3_nt: TGTGCCACCAGCAGAGCCGGACAGGGGAACGTGGAGACCCAGTACTTC

v_call: TRBV9
clone_size: -
d_call: TRBD1
j_call: TRBJ2-3
cdr3_length: 15
cdr3_aa: CASSLGGYSTDTQYF
cdr3_nt: TGTGCCAGTTCTCTAGGGGGCTATAGCACAGATACGCAGTATTTT

v_call: TRBV7-3
clone_size: -
d_call: -
j_call: TRBJ1-1
cdr3_length: 16
cdr3_aa: CASSLGGGLRNTEAFF
cdr3_nt: TGTGCCAGCAGCTTGGGGGGGGGTCTTAGGAACACTGAAGCTTTCTTT

v_call: TRBV30
clone_size: -
d_call: -
j_call: TRBJ2-1
cdr3_length: 15
cdr3_aa: CAWRSLAGDLNEQFF
cdr3_nt: TGTGCCTGGAGGTCCTTGGCAGGGGATTTAAATGAGCAGTTCTTC

v_call: TRBV6-1
clone_size: -
d_call: -
j_call: TRBJ2-6
cdr3_length: 18
cdr3_aa: CASSGAPGDPSGANVLTF
cdr3_nt: TGTGCCAGCAGTGGAGCGCCTGGGGACCCCTCTGGGGCCAACGTCCTGACTTTC

v_call: TRBV6-1
clone_size: -
d_call: TRBD1
j_call: TRBJ1-1
cdr3_length: 13
cdr3_aa: CASNGQVNTEAFF
cdr3_nt: TGTGCCAGCAATGGACAGGTGAACACTGAAGCTTTCTTT

v_call: TRBV28
clone_size: -
d_call: TRBD2
j_call: TRBJ2-7
cdr3_length: 15
cdr3_aa: CASSLRSAGGVEQYF
cdr3_nt: TGTGCCAGCAGTTTGAGGTCGGCGGGAGGGGTCGAGCAGTACTTC

v_call: TRBV14
clone_size: -
d_call: TRBD1
j_call: TRBJ2-5
cdr3_length: 15
cdr3_aa: CASSQFRDRGETQYF
cdr3_nt: TGTGCCAGCAGCCAATTCCGGGACAGGGGAGAGACCCAGTACTTC

v_call: TRBV4-1
clone_size: -
d_call: TRBD1
j_call: TRBJ1-2
cdr3_length: 18
cdr3_aa: CASSQPNRGRGANYGYTF
cdr3_nt: TGCGCCAGCAGCCAACCCAACAGGGGGCGCGGTGCGAACTATGGCTACACCTTC

v_call: TRBV10-3
clone_size: -
d_call: TRBD1
j_call: TRBJ2-7
cdr3_length: 17
cdr3_aa: CAISESNRDREIYEQYF
cdr3_nt: TGTGCCATCAGTGAGTCGAACCGGGACAGGGAAATCTACGAGCAGTACTTC

v_call: TRBV28
clone_size: once
d_call: -
j_call: TRBJ1-5
cdr3_length: 13
cdr3_aa: CASRLGSLGPQHF
cdr3_nt: TGTGCCAGCAGGCTTGGCAGCTTAGGGCCCCAGCATTTT